Each of the 2 T cell receptor beta chains below was sequenced from the same sample in a study of somatic mutations in cytotoxic T cells in rheumatoid arthritis. Libraries were prepared by immunoSEQ multiplex PCR; TCRdb keeps only in-frame clonotypes and omits some of them. The table lists some 40,000 clones, approximately 80% of them singletons. Sequencing was carried out using CD8+ T cells sorted from blood. The source of these receptors is a man between 40 and 49 years old in good health.

This clone was detected only a few times. The J gene is TRBJ2-2, the V gene TRBV4-1, with D possibly being TRBD2 (5 bases). V was pared by 1 base and J by 9 bases, with 6 bases between. The CDR3 loop spans 12 amino acids. Germline V gives CDR1 MGHRA, CDR2 YSYEKL. The CDR3 spells CASSQAGRELFF. Here the CDR3 DNA reads TGCGCCAGCAGCCAAGCGGGGAGGGAGCTGTTTTTT.

The chain employs TRBV4-1 and TRBJ2-7; D gene ambiguous. Trimming pared 4 bases from V and 1 base from J, leaving 8 bases between. The CDR3 has 13 residues. The germline CDR1 and CDR2 sequences are MGHRA and YSYEKL. Written as DNA, the CDR3 is TGCGCCAGCAGCCCCCGGGTTTCCTACGAGCAGTACTTC. Translating it yields CASSPRVSYEQYF.